The 8 T cell receptor beta chains listed next were all sequenced from one sample in a study of blood T cell repertoires in COVID-19. The protocol was immunoSEQ multiplex PCR, while the TCRdb copy is restricted to in-frame clones and leaves out a portion. The sample includes around 300,000 clones, around 89% of them seen just once. The specimen was PBMCs or T cells enriched from blood (not recorded which). These TCRs come from a woman between 50 and 59 years old who had recovered from COVID-19.

This clone was seen a single time. The chain employs TRBV6-5 and TRBJ2-7, with TRBD2 matching 7 bases. With V trimmed by 3 bases and J by 2 bases, 10 bases remained unmatched. Germline V lookup: CDR1 MNHEY, CDR2 SVGAGI. The CDR3 is 16 residues long. In DNA, the CDR3 is TGTGCCAGCAGTTATTCCTCCGGGGAGGGACCCTACGAGCAGTACTTC. Protein product: CASSYSSGEGPYEQYF.

V is TRBV29-1 and J is TRBJ1-2, with 7 bases that match TRBD1. CDR1 is SQVTM, CDR2 ANQGSEA, per germline. V lost 4 bases to trimming and J lost 3 bases; unmatched junction nucleotides: 5. The CDR3 has 13 residues. The CDR3 here is CSVVGQLDYGYTF. The DNA of the CDR3 is TGCAGCGTTGTGGGACAGTTGGACTATGGCTACACCTTC.

The chain recombines TRBV11-1 with TRBJ1-1; 9 bases map to TRBD1. The germline CDR1 and CDR2 sequences are SGHAT and FQDESV (reference sequence). The CDR3 totals 14 residues. The V gene end was trimmed by 6 bases and the J gene end by 8 bases; junction bases not matched to a gene: 10. The CDR3 is CASSSDRGAPEAFF. As DNA, the CDR3 is TGTGCCAGCAGTTCGGACAGGGGAGCCCCCGAAGCTTTCTTT.

This chain joins TRBV7-2 and TRBJ2-3; D may be TRBD1 (6 bases). The germline gives CDR1 SGHTA, CDR2 FQGNSA. The germline V and J ends were trimmed by 4 bases and 3 bases, with 8 bases remaining between them. The CDR3 spans 13 residues. The chain's CDR3 is CASSYRVTDTQYF. Here the CDR3 DNA reads TGTGCCAGCAGCTACAGGGTAACAGATACGCAGTATTTT.

In DNA form, the CDR3 reads TGTGCCAGCAGTATCCCGGGGGGTGAGCAGTTCTTC. Its translation is CASSIPGGEQFF. The chain employs TRBV6-6 and TRBJ2-1, with 7 bases aligning to TRBD2. Germline lookup yields CDR1 MNHNY and CDR2 SVGAGI (reference sequence). CDR3 size: 12 residues. V was clipped by 5 bases and J by 9 bases; unmatched bases: 4.

V and J are TRBV18 and TRBJ1-6, with D possibly being TRBD1 (6 bases). V lost 0 bases and J lost 14, with 17 bases in between. CDR3 length equals 15 residues. The germline V gene has CDR1 KGHSH and CDR2 LQKENI. CDR3 sequence: CASSPPIGGGRALHF. CDR3 DNA: TGTGCCAGCTCACCACCGATCGGTGGGGGCCGGGCCCTCCACTTT.

This sequence joins TRBV6-5 and TRBJ1-1; D not certain. Germline V gene data show CDR1 as MNHEY and CDR2 as SVGAGI. V was shortened by 6 bases and J by 2 bases, with 13 bases between the two germline ends. The CDR3 spans 14 residues. This CDR3 is CASSLTSGNTEAFF. CDR3 coding DNA: TGTGCCAGCAGCCTTACGTCAGGAAACACTGAAGCTTTCTTT.

V usage is TRBV24-1 and J usage is TRBJ2-4; D uncertain. The CDR3 sequence is 14 residues long. CDR1 and CDR2 (germline): KGHDR, SFDVKD. Trimming pared 3 bases from V and 0 bases from J, leaving 5 bases between. This CDR3 is CATSDPGAKNIQYF. The CDR3 nucleotides read TGTGCCACCAGTGATCCGGGAGCCAAAAACATTCAGTACTTC.